This T cell receptor (beta chain) comes out of a study of identical twins. General study findings and limits: Fewer insertions marked abundant cord blood beta clonotypes; young adult naive trended weakly, memory not at all.

Trimming pared 2 bases from V and 3 bases from J, leaving 4 bases between. CDR1 is LGHDT and CDR2 is YNNKEL in the germline V gene (reference sequence). This CDR3 is built from 12 residues. Healthy Caucasians were all of the donors. This clonotype was seen ten or more times. Its matching antigen is unknown. One entry per CDR3 protein, called by TCRdb with MiXCR from the 5' RACE reads. The table shows hundreds of thousands of distinct CDR3 sequences, with 6.1% occurring only once. Sample: naive T cells sorted from blood. The receptor was isolated from a man aged 18 to 29 in good health. The chain recombines TRBV3-1 with TRBJ1-2; D gene uncertain. CDR3 in DNA: TGTGCCAGCAGCCAAATAGACTATGGCTACACCTTC. As protein: CASSQIDYGYTF.